These T cell receptor beta chains were read from a single sample in a study of tumor-infiltrating lymphocytes in primary liver carcinoma. TCRdb called the multiplex PCR reads again in MiXCR, with one record for every CDR3 protein. This table has fewer than 250,000 distinct CDR3 sequences, about 85% appearing once. The source material was tumor tissue from primary liver carcinoma. The receptors stem from a man in his forties with primary liver carcinoma and hepatitis B virus infection. Both conserved end residues are trimmed from each CDR3. Not every row has a clone size; where given, it reads once, few, many or a size class.

clone_size v_call cdr3_aa
once TRBV4-1 ASSQLYIPHWVETGELF
. TRBV11-2 ASCWRLVSPLH
. TRBV28 ASRLNGSQETQY
. TRBV5-1 STSPTPGTGGGYI
. TRBV11-2 ASSLGGTGWTQPQH
. TRBV19 ASSPARTAYEQY
. TRBV6-1 ASRTRGRGDGELF
. TRBV19 ASRTTRGSGSQPQH
. TRBV5-1 ASRLSGGGLALPSTDTQY
. TRBV5-5 ASSRALGLVGENEQY
. TRBV11-2 TSSSNTNSYEEY
. TRBV25-1 ASITLETGSQPQH
. TRBV11-1 VSSSGGSSVGTRTETQY
. TRBV29-1 NVGSRREGYNEQF
. TRBV6-2/TRBV6-3 ASSYSSIYYEQC
. TRBV5-4 ASSLGNRNEQF
. TRBV18 ASSTWTGAFEQF
. TRBV6-1 ASSEIGGHCTDTQY